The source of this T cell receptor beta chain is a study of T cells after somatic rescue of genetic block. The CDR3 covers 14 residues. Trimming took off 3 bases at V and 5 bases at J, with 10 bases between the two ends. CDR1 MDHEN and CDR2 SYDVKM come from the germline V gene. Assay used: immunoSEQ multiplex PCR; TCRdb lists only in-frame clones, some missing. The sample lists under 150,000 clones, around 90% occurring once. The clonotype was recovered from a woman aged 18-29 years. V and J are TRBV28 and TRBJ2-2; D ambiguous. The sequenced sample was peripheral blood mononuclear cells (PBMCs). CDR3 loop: CASSFFRRTGELFF. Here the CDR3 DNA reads TGTGCCAGCAGTTTTTTCAGGCGTACCGGGGAGCTGTTTTTT.